This TCR beta chain was recorded in a study of beta chain features in type 1 diabetes. The study, taken as a whole, reports: The study found moderately but significantly shorter TCRB CDR3s in all four CD4+ subsets of Type 1 diabetes patients.

Since all of the isolated RNA was reverse transcribed, expressed TCRB transcripts were what got sequenced. Repertoires were generated with immunoSEQ multiplex PCR, while TCRdb's copy carries only in-frame clones and drops some. The data contain about 650,000 clones, approximately 13% of them singletons. From germline, CDR1 is SNHLY and CDR2 FYNNEI. The CDR3 loop spans 14 amino acids. Unmatched junction bases numbered 4, after V lost 4 bases and J lost 7 bases. This clone was recorded a few times. Its target is not known. Sequencing was performed on naive CD4+ T cells from blood. The chain recombines TRBV2 with TRBJ1-5; 10 bases align to TRBD1. The clonotype was recovered from a man between 25 and 39 years old with type 1 diabetes. The CDR3 region has the DNA TGTGCCAGCAGTGCCGGGACAGGGGAACAGCCCCAGCATTTT. Its protein product is CASSAGTGEQPQHF. The full variable domain, with the rest looked up from reference TRBV2 and TRBJ1-5, is EPEVTQTPSHQVTQMGQEVILRCVPISNHLYFYWYRQILGQKVEFLVSFYNNEISEKSEIFDDQFSVERPDGSNFTLKIRSTKLEDSAMYFCASSAGTGEQPQHFGDGTRLSIL.